The text below deals with one TCR beta chain. This clonotype was found a few times. Its antigen remains undetermined. No base qualities exist here, and no much larger clone lies one base off it. The sequencer listed for this sample is Illumina NovaSeq 6000. TCRalpha and TCRbeta cDNA libraries were built by 5'RACE with constant-segment primers, adding sample barcodes and unique molecular identifiers. RNA was extracted from every sample with Trizol reagent. Library amplification was performed in two PCR steps, and a second sample barcode and Illumina TruSeq adapters were introduced in the second step. Sequencing of libraries was performed on an Illumina NovaSeq with 2 x 150 bp paired-end reads. The authors' pipeline ran thus. Reads were demultiplexed and collapsed into UMI-guided consensus sequences with migec v1.2.7. Using mixcr v2.1.11, the UMI consensuses were aligned to TRA and TRB V and J templates and assembled into clonotypes. Clonotypes were classified as expanded or contracted when called significant by both edgeR and NoisET, with noise models trained on biological replicates. For edgeR calls, the thresholds were a false discovery rate-adjusted p below 0.01 and a log2 fold-change of 1. As an exploratory analysis of dynamics, max-normalized trajectories of the 1000 most abundant clonotypes were examined by PCA with hierarchical clustering. Each responding clone was given a CD4 or CD8 phenotype based on the CD4+ and CD8+ repertoires, which had been sequenced separately. The public reads were quality trimmed at Q25 with fastp and then assembled into clones with MiXCR by TCRdb, keeping productive beta chains. Rows with one shared CDR3 protein collapse into an entry with the most common genes and DNA. The V and J calls shown here were made by TCRdb, not taken from the authors' results. This sample holds around 370,000 distinct CDR3 sequences; under 25% were observed only once. The ten largest clones capture about an eighth of the sample.

PBMCs were isolated by Ficoll-Paque density gradient centrifugation. The data were taken from a study of T-cell memory formation after mild COVID-19 (dated by TCRdb to about 2021). Describing the broader study: Most TCR sequence clusters were specific to one of the two donors. Two young, previously healthy adult volunteers made up the cohort, one male and one female. T-cell clones expanding and contracting after mild COVID-19 in a couple of donors were tracked by longitudinal TCRalpha and TCRbeta repertoire sequencing.

Including the terminal cysteine and phenylalanine, the CDR3 comprises 13 residues. Only the CDR3 DNA is retained, 39 bases long and in frame from the first base. V is cut by 1 base and J by 7 bases, and the space between the germline ends is 10 bases. The germline V gene (reference sequence) supplies CDR1 SEHNR and CDR2 FQNEAQ. Summary of the overall study and its limitations: Whether the second-wave clones peaking on day 37 were SARS-CoV-2 specific was not confirmed. The detection of some responding clones in pre-infection memory suggests that pre-existing cross-reactive memory T cells joined the SARS-CoV-2 response. Only two mild cases were covered in the study, and larger cohorts including severe cases with pre-infection samples were considered necessary. Contracting CD4+ clones were located mainly in the CM and EM memory subsets, whereas CD8+ clones were found to be enriched in EMRA. From day 15 to 85, contracting clones showed balanced CD4/CD8 phenotypes, whereas a second wave of clones that expanded from day 15 to 37 leaned towards CD4+.

Sequences were obtained from PBMCs or a T cell subset sorted from them (not recorded which). In this chain, TRBV7-9 is recombined with TRBJ1-2, with the identity of the D gene unclear. The sequence was obtained from an adult woman who had mild COVID-19 (a few samples of this study predate the infection). The sample titles of this study are shuffled in the database, so cell type and time point are left out; the donor was told from shared clones. The CDR3 region has the sequence CASSLGDRGGYTF. Read as DNA, the sequence is TGTGCCAGCAGCTTAGGGGATCGCGGTGGCTACACCTTC.